A single TCR beta chain is shown here with its context. The antigen remains undetermined. These data belong to a study of human T cells and chemical hapten exposure. Study conclusions and caveats: TCRs at a frequency above 1 in 1000 stayed unchanged with DPC sensitization.

Germline V gene data show CDR1 as SGHNT and CDR2 as YYREEE (reference sequence). CDR3 size: 16 residues. V dropped 1 base and J dropped 12 bases, with 23 bases sitting between them. The sample's time point: patch test 1, 2 weeks after DPC sensitization. Treatment: therapeutic diphenylcyclopropenone sensitization with weekly scalp DPC. Each CDR3 protein gets one entry after TCRdb re-called the RACE reads with MiXCR. The sample holds 300,000 to 350,000 distinct CDR3 sequences, around 7% seen once. This receptor was taken from a woman between 18 and 30 years old with alopecia areata. Some clones in this sample may be carry-over from other donors' samples. This sample comprised whole blood, obtained in connection with sensitization to the hapten diphenylcyclopropenone (DPC). The chain couples TRBV5-4 to TRBJ2-1, with D perhaps TRBD2 (6 bases). As DNA, the CDR3 is TGTGCCAGCAGCTTGTCCGGGAGTGTAAGGAGGGTAGGGCAGTTCTTC. Translation: CASSLSGSVRRVGQFF.